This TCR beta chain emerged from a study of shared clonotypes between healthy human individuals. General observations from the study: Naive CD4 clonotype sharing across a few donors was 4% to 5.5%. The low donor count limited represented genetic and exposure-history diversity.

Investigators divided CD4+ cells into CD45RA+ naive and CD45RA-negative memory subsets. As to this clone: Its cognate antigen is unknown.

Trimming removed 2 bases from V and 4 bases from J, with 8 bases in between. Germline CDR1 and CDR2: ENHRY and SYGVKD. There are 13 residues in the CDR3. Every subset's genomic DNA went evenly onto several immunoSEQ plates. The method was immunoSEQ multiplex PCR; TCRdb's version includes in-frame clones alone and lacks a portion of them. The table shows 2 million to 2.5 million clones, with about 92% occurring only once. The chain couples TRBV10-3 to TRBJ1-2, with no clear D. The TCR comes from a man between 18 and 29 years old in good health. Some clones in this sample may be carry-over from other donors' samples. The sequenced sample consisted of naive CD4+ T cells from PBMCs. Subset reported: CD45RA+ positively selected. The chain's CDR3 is CAISEVLSYGYTF. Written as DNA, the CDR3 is TGTGCCATCAGTGAGGTTTTGAGCTATGGCTACACCTTC.